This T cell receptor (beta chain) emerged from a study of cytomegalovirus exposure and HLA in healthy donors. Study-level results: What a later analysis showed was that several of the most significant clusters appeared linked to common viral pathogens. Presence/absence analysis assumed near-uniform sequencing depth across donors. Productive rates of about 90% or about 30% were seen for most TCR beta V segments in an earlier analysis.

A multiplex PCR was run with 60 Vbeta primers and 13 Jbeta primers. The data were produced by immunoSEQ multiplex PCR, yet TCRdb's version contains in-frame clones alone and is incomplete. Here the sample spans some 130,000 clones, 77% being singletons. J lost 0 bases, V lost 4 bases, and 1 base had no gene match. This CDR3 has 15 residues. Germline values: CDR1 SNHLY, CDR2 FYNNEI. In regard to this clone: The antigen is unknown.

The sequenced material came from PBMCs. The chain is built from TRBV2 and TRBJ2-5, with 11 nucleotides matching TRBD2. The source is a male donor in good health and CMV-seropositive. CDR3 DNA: TGTGCCAGCAGTGCGGGACTAGCGGACCAAGAGACCCAGTACTTC. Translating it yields CASSAGLADQETQYF.